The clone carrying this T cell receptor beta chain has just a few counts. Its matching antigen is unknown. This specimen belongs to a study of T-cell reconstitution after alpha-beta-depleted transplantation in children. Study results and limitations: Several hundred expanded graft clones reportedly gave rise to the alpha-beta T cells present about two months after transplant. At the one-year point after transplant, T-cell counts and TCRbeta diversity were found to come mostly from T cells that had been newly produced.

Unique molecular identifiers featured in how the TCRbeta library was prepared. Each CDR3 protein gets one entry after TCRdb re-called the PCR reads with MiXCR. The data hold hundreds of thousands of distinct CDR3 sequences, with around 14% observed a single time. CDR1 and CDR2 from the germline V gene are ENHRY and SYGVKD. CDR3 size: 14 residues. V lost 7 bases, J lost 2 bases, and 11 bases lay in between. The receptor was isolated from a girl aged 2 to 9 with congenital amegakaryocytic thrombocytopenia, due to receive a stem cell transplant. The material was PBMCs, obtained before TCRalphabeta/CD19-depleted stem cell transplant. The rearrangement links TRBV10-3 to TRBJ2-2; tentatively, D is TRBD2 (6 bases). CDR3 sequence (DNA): TGTGCCATCAAATTGGAGGGAAACACCGGGGAGCTGTTTTTT. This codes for CAIKLEGNTGELFF.